This TCR beta chain was observed in a study of blood T cell repertoires in COVID-19. The overall study: Nucleic acid was either cDNA or gDNA, and it came from T cells, B-cell-depleted T cells, or PBMCs.

Per the study methods: Amplification from reference gene primers served as the basis for estimated nucleated cell counts. Repertoires were generated with immunoSEQ multiplex PCR, while TCRdb's copy carries only in-frame clones and drops some. The V and J calls and clone size were taken over from that table, and D and trimming were inferred from the DNA. The sample lists some 400,000 clones, around 87% seen once, with 8% to 13% in the top ten. From germline, CDR1 is MDHEN and CDR2 SYDVKM. J gave up 2 bases and V 7 bases, and 4 bases lay outside the gene matches. The CDR3 spans 15 residues. Seattle patient enrollment occurred during active infection, with longitudinal follow-up thereafter.

Sequencing was carried out using peripheral blood. The clonotype comes from a woman under 40 with COVID-19, enrolled during active disease. This chain joins TRBV28 and TRBJ2-1, with 11 bases fitting TRBD2. In nucleotides, the CDR3 is TGTGCCAGCATCCAGACTAGCGGGGCCTACAATGAGCAGTTCTTC. As protein: CASIQTSGAYNEQFF.